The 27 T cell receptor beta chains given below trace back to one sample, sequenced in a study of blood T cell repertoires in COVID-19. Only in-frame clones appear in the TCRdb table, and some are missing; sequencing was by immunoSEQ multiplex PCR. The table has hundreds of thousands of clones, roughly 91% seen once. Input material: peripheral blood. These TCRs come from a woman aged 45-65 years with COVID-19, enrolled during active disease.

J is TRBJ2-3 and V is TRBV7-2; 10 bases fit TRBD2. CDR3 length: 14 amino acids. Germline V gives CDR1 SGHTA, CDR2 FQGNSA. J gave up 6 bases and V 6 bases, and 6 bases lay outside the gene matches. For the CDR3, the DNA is TGTGCCAGCAGATCTAGCGGGGGTCGGGATACGCAGTATTTT. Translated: CASRSSGGRDTQYF.

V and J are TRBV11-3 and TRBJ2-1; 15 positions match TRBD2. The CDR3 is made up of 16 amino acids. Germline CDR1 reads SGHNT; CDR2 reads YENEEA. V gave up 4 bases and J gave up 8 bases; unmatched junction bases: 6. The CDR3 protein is CASSSRTSGGADEQFF. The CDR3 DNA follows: TGTGCCAGCAGCTCCCGGACTAGCGGGGGGGCGGATGAGCAGTTCTTC.

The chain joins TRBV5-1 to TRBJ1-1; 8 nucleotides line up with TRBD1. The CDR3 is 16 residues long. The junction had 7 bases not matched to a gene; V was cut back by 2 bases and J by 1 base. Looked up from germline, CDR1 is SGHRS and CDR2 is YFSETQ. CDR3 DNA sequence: TGCGCCAGCAGCTTAGACTTTGGACAGGGGAACACTGAAGCTTTCTTT. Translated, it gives CASSLDFGQGNTEAFF. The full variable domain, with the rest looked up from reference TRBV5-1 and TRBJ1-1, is KAGVTQTPRYLIKTRGQQVTLSCSPISGHRSVSWYQQTPGQGLQFLFEYFSETQRNKGNFPGRFSGRQFSNSRSEMNVSTLELGDSALYLCASSLDFGQGNTEAFFGQGTRLTVV.

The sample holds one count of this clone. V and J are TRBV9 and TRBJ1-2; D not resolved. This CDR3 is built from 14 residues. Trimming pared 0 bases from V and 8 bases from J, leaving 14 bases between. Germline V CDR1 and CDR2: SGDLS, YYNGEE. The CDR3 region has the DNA TGTGCCAGCAGCGTAGGCGGCGGGCCAGAGGGCTACACCTTC. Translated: CASSVGGGPEGYTF.

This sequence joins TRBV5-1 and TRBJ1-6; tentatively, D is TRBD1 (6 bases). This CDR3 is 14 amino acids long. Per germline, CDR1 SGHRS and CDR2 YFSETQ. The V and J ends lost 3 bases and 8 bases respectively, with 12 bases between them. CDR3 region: CASSSGQRDSPLHF. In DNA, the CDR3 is TGCGCCAGCAGCTCCGGACAGAGAGATTCACCCCTCCACTTT.

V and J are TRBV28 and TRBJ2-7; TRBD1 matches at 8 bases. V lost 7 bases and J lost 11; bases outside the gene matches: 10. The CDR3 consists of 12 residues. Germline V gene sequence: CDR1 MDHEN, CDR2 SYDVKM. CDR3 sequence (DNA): TGTGCCAGCACGGACAGGGTGCATCAGAAGTACTTC. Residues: CASTDRVHQKYF.

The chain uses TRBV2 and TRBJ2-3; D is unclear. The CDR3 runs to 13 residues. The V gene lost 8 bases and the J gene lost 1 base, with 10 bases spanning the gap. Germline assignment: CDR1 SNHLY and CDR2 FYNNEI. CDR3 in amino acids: CASSNGGTDTQYF. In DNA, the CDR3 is TGTGCCAGCTCAAACGGAGGCACAGATACGCAGTATTTT. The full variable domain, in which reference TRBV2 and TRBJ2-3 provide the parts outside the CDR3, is EPEVTQTPSHQVTQMGQEVILRCVPISNHLYFYWYRQILGQKVEFLVSFYNNEISEKSEIFDDQFSVERPDGSNFTLKIRSTKLEDSAMYFCASSNGGTDTQYFGPGTRLTVL.

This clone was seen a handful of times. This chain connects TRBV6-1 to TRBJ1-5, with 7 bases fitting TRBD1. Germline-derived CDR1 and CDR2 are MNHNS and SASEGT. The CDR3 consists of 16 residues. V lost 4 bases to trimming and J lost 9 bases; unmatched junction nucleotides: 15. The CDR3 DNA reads TGTGCCAGCAGTGCGGAGACAGGGACCCTCCATCGGCCCCAGCATTTT. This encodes CASSAETGTLHRPQHF.

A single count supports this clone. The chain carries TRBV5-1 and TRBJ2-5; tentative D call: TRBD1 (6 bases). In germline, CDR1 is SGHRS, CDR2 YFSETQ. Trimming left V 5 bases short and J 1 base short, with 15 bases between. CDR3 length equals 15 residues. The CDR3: CASSNSQGPQETQYF. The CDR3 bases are TGCGCCAGCAGTAATTCACAGGGCCCCCAAGAGACCCAGTACTTC.

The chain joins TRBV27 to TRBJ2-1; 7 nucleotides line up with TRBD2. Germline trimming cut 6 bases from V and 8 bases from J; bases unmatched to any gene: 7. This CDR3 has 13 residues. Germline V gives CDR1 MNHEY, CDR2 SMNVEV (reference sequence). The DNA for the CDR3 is TGTGCCAGCAGCACCGGGACTAAGTATGAGCAGTTCTTC. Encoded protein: CASSTGTKYEQFF.

CDR3 nucleotides: TGTGCCAGCAGTTACCTTGACAGGGGCACTGAGCAGTTCTTC. This sequence encodes CASSYLDRGTEQFF. This chain links TRBV6-2 or TRBV6-3 with TRBJ2-1; 8 nucleotides match TRBD1. Unmatched junction bases numbered 6, after V lost 2 bases and J lost 9 bases. The CDR3 spans 14 residues. Per germline, CDR1 MNHEY and CDR2 SVGEGT.

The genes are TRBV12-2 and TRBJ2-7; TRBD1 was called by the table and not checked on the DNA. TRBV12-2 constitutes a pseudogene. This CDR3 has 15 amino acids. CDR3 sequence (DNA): TGTGCAAGTCGCTTTCACCGGGACACAACCTACGAGCAGTACTTC. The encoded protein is CASRFHRDTTYEQYF.

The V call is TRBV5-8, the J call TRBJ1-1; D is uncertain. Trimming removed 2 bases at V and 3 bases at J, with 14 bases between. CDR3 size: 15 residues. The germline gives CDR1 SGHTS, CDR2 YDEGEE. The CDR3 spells CASSLRGSRYTEAFF. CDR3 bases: TGTGCCAGCAGCTTAAGAGGGAGCCGGTACACTGAAGCTTTCTTT.

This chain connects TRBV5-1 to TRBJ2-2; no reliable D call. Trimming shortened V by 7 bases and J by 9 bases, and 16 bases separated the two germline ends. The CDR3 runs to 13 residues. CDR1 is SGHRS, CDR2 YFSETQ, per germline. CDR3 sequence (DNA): TGCGCCAGCGCCCAGCAGGCTTCTAGGGAGCTGTTTTTT. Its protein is CASAQQASRELFF.

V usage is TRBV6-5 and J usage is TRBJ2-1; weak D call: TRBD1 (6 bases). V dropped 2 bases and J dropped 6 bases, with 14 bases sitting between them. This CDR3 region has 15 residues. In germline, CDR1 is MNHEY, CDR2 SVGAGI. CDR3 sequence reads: CASSYVGTHRNEQFF. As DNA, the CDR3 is TGTGCCAGCAGTTACGTAGGGACACATCGCAATGAGCAGTTCTTC.

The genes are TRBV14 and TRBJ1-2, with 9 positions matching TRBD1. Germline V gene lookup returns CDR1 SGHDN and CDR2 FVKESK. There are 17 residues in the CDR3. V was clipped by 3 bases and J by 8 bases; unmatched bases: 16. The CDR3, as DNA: TGTGCCAGCAGCCAGACGGGACAGGGTCTTCTCTCTTACGGCTACACCTTC. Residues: CASSQTGQGLLSYGYTF. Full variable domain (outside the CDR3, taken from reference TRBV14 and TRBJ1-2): EAGVTQFPSHSVIEKGQTVTLRCDPISGHDNLYWYRRVMGKEIKFLLHFVKESKQDESGMPNNRFLAERTGGTYSTLKVQPAELEDSGVYFCASSQTGQGLLSYGYTFGSGTRLTVV.

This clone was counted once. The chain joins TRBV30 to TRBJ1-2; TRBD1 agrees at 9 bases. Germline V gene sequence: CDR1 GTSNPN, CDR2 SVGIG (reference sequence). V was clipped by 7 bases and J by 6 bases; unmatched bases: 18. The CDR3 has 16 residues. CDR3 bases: TGTGCCTCGACTCTAAAGGGACAGGGAACAGTAAATGGCTACACCTTC. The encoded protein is CASTLKGQGTVNGYTF.

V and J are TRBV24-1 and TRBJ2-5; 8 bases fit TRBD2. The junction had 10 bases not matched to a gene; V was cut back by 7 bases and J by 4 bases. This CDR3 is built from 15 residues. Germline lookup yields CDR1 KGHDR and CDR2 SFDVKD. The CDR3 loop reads CATSAGGGAGETQYF. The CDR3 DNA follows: TGTGCCACCAGCGCGGGGGGAGGGGCGGGAGAGACCCAGTACTTC.

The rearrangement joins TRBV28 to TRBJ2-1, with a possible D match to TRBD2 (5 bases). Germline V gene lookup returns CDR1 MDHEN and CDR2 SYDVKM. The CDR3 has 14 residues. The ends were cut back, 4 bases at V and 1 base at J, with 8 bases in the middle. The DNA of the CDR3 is TGTGCCAGCAGTTACGGGGTTTCCTACAATGAGCAGTTCTTC. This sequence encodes CASSYGVSYNEQFF.

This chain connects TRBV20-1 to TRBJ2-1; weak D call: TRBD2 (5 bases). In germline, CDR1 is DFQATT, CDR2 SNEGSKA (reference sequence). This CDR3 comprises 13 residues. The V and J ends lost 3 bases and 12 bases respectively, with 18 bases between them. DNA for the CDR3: TGCAGTGCTAGTGCCCCCTCGGGGTTGGTGCAGTTCTTC. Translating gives CSASAPSGLVQFF.

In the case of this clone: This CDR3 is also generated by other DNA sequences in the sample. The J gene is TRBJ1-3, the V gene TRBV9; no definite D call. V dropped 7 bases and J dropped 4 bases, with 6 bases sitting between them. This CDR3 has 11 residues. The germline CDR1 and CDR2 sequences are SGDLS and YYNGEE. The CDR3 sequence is CASSRGNTIYF. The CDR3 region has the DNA TGTGCCAGCTCCAGGGGAAACACCATATATTTT.

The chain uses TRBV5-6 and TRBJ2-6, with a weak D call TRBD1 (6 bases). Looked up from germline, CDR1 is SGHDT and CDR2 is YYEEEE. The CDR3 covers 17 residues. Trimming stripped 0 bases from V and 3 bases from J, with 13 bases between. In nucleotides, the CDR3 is TGTGCCAGCAGCTTGGGCAGGGGACGGTATGGGGCCAACGTCCTGACTTTC. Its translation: CASSLGRGRYGANVLTF.

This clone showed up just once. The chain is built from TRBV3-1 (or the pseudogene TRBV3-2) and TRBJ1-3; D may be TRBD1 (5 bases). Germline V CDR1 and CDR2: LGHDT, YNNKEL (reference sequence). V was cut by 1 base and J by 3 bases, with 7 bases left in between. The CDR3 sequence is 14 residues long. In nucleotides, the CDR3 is TGTGCCAGCAGCCAAGGCAGGGTTGGAAACACCATATATTTT. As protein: CASSQGRVGNTIYF.

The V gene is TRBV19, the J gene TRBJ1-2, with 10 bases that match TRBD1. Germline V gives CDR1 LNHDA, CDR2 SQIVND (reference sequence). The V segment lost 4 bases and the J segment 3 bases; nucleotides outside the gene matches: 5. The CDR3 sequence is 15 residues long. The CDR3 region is CASSRGQGDYYGYTF. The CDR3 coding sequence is TGTGCCAGTAGTAGAGGACAGGGGGATTACTATGGCTACACCTTC. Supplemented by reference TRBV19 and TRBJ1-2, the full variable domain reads DGGITQSPKYLFRKEGQNVTLSCEQNLNHDAMYWYRQDPGQGLRLIYYSQIVNDFQKGDIAEGYSVSREKKESFPLTVTSAQKNPTAFYLCASSRGQGDYYGYTFGSGTRLTVV.

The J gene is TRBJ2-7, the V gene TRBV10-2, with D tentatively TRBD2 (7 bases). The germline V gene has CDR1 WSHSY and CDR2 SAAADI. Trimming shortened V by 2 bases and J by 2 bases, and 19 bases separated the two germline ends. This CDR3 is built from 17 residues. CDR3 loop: CASSEPDWRGPPYEQYF. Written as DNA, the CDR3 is TGCGCCAGCAGTGAGCCCGACTGGCGGGGGCCCCCCTACGAGCAGTACTTC.

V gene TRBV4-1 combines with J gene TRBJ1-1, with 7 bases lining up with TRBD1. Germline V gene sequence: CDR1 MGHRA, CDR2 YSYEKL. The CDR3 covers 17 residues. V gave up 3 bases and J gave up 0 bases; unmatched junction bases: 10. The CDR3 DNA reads TGCGCCAGCAGCCACAAGGGGGCAGGGGCTGTGAACACTGAAGCTTTCTTT. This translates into CASSHKGAGAVNTEAFF.

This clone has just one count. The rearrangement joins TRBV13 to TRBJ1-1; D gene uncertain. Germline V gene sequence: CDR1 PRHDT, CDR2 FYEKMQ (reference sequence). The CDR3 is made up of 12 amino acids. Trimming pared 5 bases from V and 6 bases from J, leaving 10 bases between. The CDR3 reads CASSRGRSEAFF. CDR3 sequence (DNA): TGTGCCAGCAGCAGAGGGAGGTCTGAAGCTTTCTTT.